Listed below are T cell receptor beta chains from one sample, sequenced in a study of CD4 T cells in relation to SARS-CoV-2 and coronaviruses. Antigens of these TCRs are unknown. Measured with immunoSEQ multiplex PCR; TCRdb has only the in-frame clones, and not every one. Counted here are approximately 36,000 clones, 70% to 85% occurring once; the ten biggest clones make up 6.6%. The sequenced material came from naive CD4+ T cells from PBMCs, cultured in vitro. These receptors all come from an adult with COVID-19. The CDR3 runs from the conserved cysteine through the conserved F or W. The D gene is left open where the match is weak. Some rows have no size entry. The others give once, few or many, or a class for an expanded clone.

D gene,V gene,J gene,clone size,CDR3 DNA,CDR3 protein
NA,TRBV19,TRBJ2-5,once,TGTGCCAGCCGGGGCTTTGGAGAGACCCAGTACTTC,CASRGFGETQYF
TRBD2,TRBV30,TRBJ2-1,NA,TGTGCCTGGAAGGGGCTAGCGGATTACAATGAGCAGTTCTTC,CAWKGLADYNEQFF
TRBD2,TRBV6-2/TRBV6-3,TRBJ2-7,NA,TGTGCCAGCAGTTCGCTGGCGGGAGTAACCCCTCTCGAGCAGTACTTC,CASSSLAGVTPLEQYF
NA,TRBV6-5,TRBJ1-1,NA,TGTGCCAGCAGTTACTCGATTAGCGGGTCTGAAGCTTTCTTT,CASSYSISGSEAFF
NA,TRBV28,TRBJ2-7,NA,TGTGCCAGCGGTGAGAGCCTCCGGTCCTACGAGCAGTACTTC,CASGESLRSYEQYF
NA,TRBV28,TRBJ1-1,NA,TGTGCCAGCAGTTTACCTCCCTTGAACACTGAAGCTTTCTTT,CASSLPPLNTEAFF
TRBD2,TRBV11-3,TRBJ2-3,NA,TGTGCCAGCAGCCTAAGTTTTGCGGGAGAAGATACGCAGTATTTT,CASSLSFAGEDTQYF
NA,TRBV27,TRBJ2-3,NA,TGTGCCAGCATCGATATCTTCACAGATACGCAGTATTTT,CASIDIFTDTQYF
TRBD2,TRBV5-6,TRBJ2-7,NA,TGTGCCAGCAGCTTGGGAACGGGAGGACCCTACGAGCAGTACTTC,CASSLGTGGPYEQYF
NA,TRBV11-1,TRBJ2-5,NA,TGTGCCAGCAGCACCAGGTGGGCGGGAGAGACCCAGTACTTC,CASSTRWAGETQYF
NA,TRBV7-2,TRBJ2-7,once,TGTGCCAGCAGCTTGCAACCGAAAGGGTACTACGAGCAGTACTTC,CASSLQPKGYYEQYF
NA,TRBV5-8,TRBJ2-1,NA,TGTGCCAGCAGCCTTGGGACTTTACTATCCTACAATGAGCAGTTCTTC,CASSLGTLLSYNEQFF
TRBD2,TRBV2,TRBJ2-3,NA,TGTGCCAGCACGGGACTAGCGGCAGATACGCAGTATTTT,CASTGLAADTQYF
NA,TRBV24-1,TRBJ1-1,NA,TGTGCCACCAGTGATTTAGGAAGCACTGAAGCTTTCTTT,CATSDLGSTEAFF
NA,TRBV2,TRBJ1-4,NA,TGTGCCAGCAGAGAAAGGGGTCGTGAAAAACTGTTTTTT,CASRERGREKLFF
TRBD1,TRBV18,TRBJ1-6,NA,TGTGCCAGCTCTCTGGGACAGCCGTCCAATTCACCCCTCCACTTT,CASSLGQPSNSPLHF
TRBD2,TRBV2,TRBJ2-3,once,TGTGCCAGCAGTGAAACGGGACTAGCCTCAGATACGCAGTATTTT,CASSETGLASDTQYF
NA,TRBV7-2,TRBJ2-7,NA,TGTGCCAGCAGCAGTAACAGGATAAGCTCCTACGAGCAGTACTTC,CASSSNRISSYEQYF
TRBD1,TRBV11-2,TRBJ1-2,NA,TGTGCCAGCTCCGTCCGCCCAGGGGGCCAGAATGGCTACACCTTC,CASSVRPGGQNGYTF
TRBD1,TRBV5-5,TRBJ1-5,NA,TGTGCCAGCAGTTTAACAGGGGTTAACAACAATCAGCCCCAGCATTTT,CASSLTGVNNNQPQHF
TRBD2,TRBV6-5,TRBJ2-3,NA,TGTGCCAGCAGACGTAGCGGGAGGGATACGCAGTATTTT,CASRRSGRDTQYF
NA,TRBV25-1,TRBJ2-2,NA,TGTGCCAGCAGTGAATTCAGGACAACCGGGGAGCTGTTTTTT,CASSEFRTTGELFF
NA,TRBV28,TRBJ2-6,NA,TGTGCCAGCAGTCCCGGCCCTCTCTCTGGGGCCAACGTCCTGACTTTC,CASSPGPLSGANVLTF
NA,TRBV10-3,TRBJ1-4,NA,TGTGCCATCAGTGATCGGGAAAAACTGTTTTTT,CAISDREKLFF
TRBD1,TRBV5-1,TRBJ1-4,NA,TGCGCCAGCAGCTCACAGGGGAGAGAAAAACTGTTTTTT,CASSSQGREKLFF
NA,TRBV7-2,TRBJ1-2,few,TGTGCCAGCAGACGACAGGCCGGGGACTATGGCTACACCTTC,CASRRQAGDYGYTF
TRBD1,TRBV18,TRBJ1-2,once,TGTGCCAGCTCACTAGAACAGGGGTCCGATGGCTACACCTTC,CASSLEQGSDGYTF
TRBD2,TRBV19,TRBJ2-7,NA,TGTGCCAGTAGCGAGGGGACTAGCGGGGTACGAGCAGTACTACGTAACGAGCAGTACTTC,CASSEGTSGVRAVLRNEQYF
TRBD2,TRBV7-9,TRBJ2-3,NA,TGTGCCAGCAGCCGAGGTACTAGCGAACTTGGGGGCACAGATACGCAGTATTTT,CASSRGTSELGGTDTQYF
NA,TRBV28,TRBJ1-4,NA,TGTGCCAGCAGTTTACTACACTCTAAGGAAAAACTGTTTTTT,CASSLLHSKEKLFF
TRBD2,TRBV30,TRBJ2-7,NA,TGTGCCTGGAGCAAAGCGACTAGCGGTAGTCGGGAGCAGTACTTC,CAWSKATSGSREQYF
TRBD1,TRBV19,TRBJ1-6,NA,TGTGCCAGTAGTAACAGAAACAGGGGTAATTCGAATTCACCCCTCCACTTT,CASSNRNRGNSNSPLHF
NA,TRBV19,TRBJ2-7,NA,TGTGCCAGTAGTATAACTTCAGGTGACGAGCAGTACTTC,CASSITSGDEQYF
NA,TRBV3-1/TRBV3-2,TRBJ1-4,NA,TGTGCCAGCAGCCAAATCGAGGGGGGTCGACTGTTTTTT,CASSQIEGGRLFF
NA,TRBV11-2,TRBJ2-3,NA,TGTGCCAGCAGCATGACCGGGACTTACAAAGATACGCAGTATTTT,CASSMTGTYKDTQYF
TRBD1,TRBV19,TRBJ2-1,NA,TGTGCCTCCCGAAGGGTGGACAGGGGTACTGAGCAGTTCTTC,CASRRVDRGTEQFF
NA,TRBV28,TRBJ1-2,NA,TGTGCCACCCCAGGGGAGGGGGGCATATATGGCTACACCTTC,CATPGEGGIYGYTF
NA,TRBV19,TRBJ2-5,NA,TGTGCCAGTAGAAATCAGGGGCACCAAGAGACCCAGTACTTC,CASRNQGHQETQYF
TRBD2,TRBV5-1,TRBJ2-1,NA,TGCGCCAGCAGCCCGATTAGGACTAGCGGGAGGTTACACTCCTACAATGAGCAGTTCTTC,CASSPIRTSGRLHSYNEQFF
NA,TRBV18,TRBJ1-4,few,TGTGCCAGCGCCCGGGGTAACGAAAAACTGTTTTTT,CASARGNEKLFF
NA,TRBV7-9,TRBJ1-1,NA,TGTGCCAGCAGCTACAGGGAGAACACTGAAGCTTTCTTT,CASSYRENTEAFF
NA,TRBV9,TRBJ1-2,few,TGTGCCAGCAGCGCCCCACGTATCGACAGGGGCTACACCTTC,CASSAPRIDRGYTF